This T cell receptor beta chain was profiled in a study of blood T cell repertoires in COVID-19 (dated by TCRdb to the early 2020s). About the study as a whole: Samples from collaborators originated in the United States, Italy and Spain and spanned both the acute and convalescent phases of COVID-19. The material from the prospective study consisted of cDNA or gDNA derived from T cells, B-cell-depleted T cells, or PBMCs. The repertoires were released in a freely available public database intended as a resource for research on the immune response to SARS-CoV-2. Samples were obtained from the ongoing ImmuneRACE study (first 160 participants) and from about 1,300 subjects provided by 6 global collaborators. The sample metadata nearly always contained a de-identified subject ID, COVID-19 status, age in years and sex. HLA class I and class II types, where available, came from metadata supplied by the sample provider rather than from assay-based typing. Deeply sampled blood TCRbeta repertoires from subjects exposed to, actively infected with, or recovered from COVID-19 were included in the dataset.

Here is what the overall study found, with its caveats: Clinical and demographic metadata were provided uncurated, with the amount varying by source and participant.

The immunoSEQ Assay, a bias-controlled multiplex PCR, was used to amplify TCRbeta CDR3 regions from genomic DNA. On the study's bioinformatics: The number of nucleated cells in each sample was estimated from the amplification of reference gene primers within the assay. To quantify the absolute abundance of each unique TCRbeta CDR3 rearrangement, sequence reads were collapsed and filtered. For each sample, productive Simpson clonality was calculated as the square root of Simpson's diversity index across productive rearrangements. TCRdb carries this immuneACCESS record with in-frame sequences only. Its versions omit some clonotypes, under half of them owing to an unresolved V gene in the studies checked, with the rest unexplained. V, J and clone size are taken as reported in that table, and D and trimming were inferred from the DNA itself. The sample records 240,000 or so clones, approximately 86% of which are singletons. Of the sample, about 3% is held by the ten largest clones.

A note on this clone: Which antigen it targets is not known. Base qualities are missing; no much larger clone stands one base away.

Reading from cysteine to phenylalanine, the CDR3 counts 14 amino acids. Only CDR3 DNA remains: 42 bases, in frame from the first base. Trimming takes 8 bases from V and 3 bases from J, and the germline ends sit 13 bases apart. Looking up the germline V gene (reference sequence) yields CDR1 LNHDA and CDR2 SQIVND. A second Seattle source provided samples from volunteer blood donors who had recovered from COVID-19. Collaborating institutions collected whole blood in K2EDTA tubes following their own protocols. For TCRbeta analysis, collaborators shipped samples in one of three forms: frozen whole blood, isolated PBMCs, or DNA extracted from either of those sample types.

This chain is built from TRBV19 and TRBJ2-2; the D segment could be TRBD2, given 6 matching bases. The sequenced sample consisted of peripheral blood. This sequence was found in a woman between 25 and 40 years old who had recovered from COVID-19. At the DNA level, the sequence is TGTGCCAGTTCCCGACTAGAAGACACCGGGGAGCTGTTTTTT. The encoded protein is CASSRLEDTGELFF.